One and the same sample provided the 32 T cell receptor beta chains below, sequenced in a study of T-cell memory formation after mild COVID-19. TCRdb itself ran the 5' RACE reads through MiXCR, one entry per CDR3 protein. The table lists about 340,000 distinct CDR3 sequences, roughly 20% of them singletons. The sequencing sample was made of PBMCs or a T cell subset sorted from them (not recorded which). These receptors were obtained from a young man who had mild COVID-19 (a few samples of this study predate the infection). Cell type and time point are not known.

This clonotype was observed a few times. The rearrangement joins TRBV5-1 to TRBJ2-5; 8 bases are shared with TRBD2. Germline V gene lookup returns CDR1 SGHRS and CDR2 YFSETQ. The V segment lost 3 bases and the J segment 2 bases; nucleotides outside the gene matches: 6. The CDR3 runs to 15 residues. CDR3 sequence reads: CASSSGTRAQETQYF. CDR3 nucleotide sequence: TGCGCCAGCAGCTCTGGGACTAGAGCACAAGAGACCCAGTACTTC.

This chain joins TRBV7-6 and TRBJ2-3; D is possibly TRBD1 or TRBD2 (5 bases each). This CDR3 is built from 16 residues. V was clipped by 5 bases and J by 2 bases, with 17 bases between them. Germline assignment: CDR1 SGHVS and CDR2 FNYEAQ. The CDR3, as DNA: TGTGCCAGCAGCCCGACGGGGCGAGGGTCCACAGATACGCAGTATTTT. It translates to CASSPTGRGSTDTQYF.

This clonotype was seen ten or more times. The rearrangement uses TRBV7-2 and TRBJ1-6; D is possibly TRBD1 (6 bases). This CDR3 has 16 residues. CDR1 is SGHTA, CDR2 FQGNSA, per germline. Trimming stripped 4 bases from V and 10 bases from J, with 20 bases between. The CDR3 DNA reads as TGTGCCAGCAGCTCTTCCCCCGGGACAATAGGATCACCCCTCCACTTT. This encodes CASSSSPGTIGSPLHF.

This clonotype was picked up a small number of times. The chain is built from TRBV11-2 and TRBJ2-7; 7 bases match TRBD2. The CDR3 has 13 amino acids. Per germline, CDR1 SGHAT and CDR2 FQNNGV. V gave up 1 base and J gave up 3 bases; unmatched junction bases: 0. This CDR3 is CASSLGGGYEQYV. DNA of the CDR3: TGTGCCAGCAGCTTAGGCGGGGGCTACGAGCAGTACGTC.

The V and J genes are TRBV10-3 and TRBJ1-3, with D possibly being TRBD1 (5 bases). Trimming stripped 6 bases from V and 0 bases from J, with 9 bases between. This CDR3 contains 14 residues. Germline V CDR1 and CDR2: ENHRY, SYGVKD. CDR3 sequence reads: CAISDSASGNTIYF. In DNA form, the CDR3 reads TGTGCCATCAGCGACAGTGCCTCTGGAAACACCATATATTTT.

This clonotype occurred many times. The rearrangement links TRBV4-2 to TRBJ2-7; the D is unclear. Trimming took off 1 base at V and 3 bases at J, with 10 bases between the two ends. Germline-derived CDR1 and CDR2 are LGHNA and YNFKEQ. This CDR3 contains 14 residues. In DNA, the CDR3 is TGTGCCAGCAGCCAAGGTTTACAACTCTACGAGCAGTACTTC. Encoded protein: CASSQGLQLYEQYF.

The rearrangement joins TRBV20-1 to TRBJ1-1; no definite D call. V was pared by 2 bases and J by 0 bases, with 7 bases between. Germline V gives CDR1 DFQATT, CDR2 SNEGSKA (reference sequence). This CDR3 region has 13 residues. The CDR3 DNA follows: TGCAGTGCTAGATCCAATCTGAACACTGAAGCTTTCTTT. Its translation is CSARSNLNTEAFF.

The rearrangement uses TRBV7-2 and TRBJ1-2; 9 bases line up with TRBD1. Germline-derived CDR1 and CDR2 are SGHTA and FQGNSA. The CDR3 sequence is 15 residues long. After removal of 5 bases from V and 8 bases from J, the junction contained 12 bases not matched to a gene. CDR3 in amino acids: CASSVIQGAPRGYTF. In DNA, the CDR3 is TGTGCCAGCAGCGTAATACAGGGGGCGCCTCGAGGCTACACCTTC.

In nucleotides, the CDR3 is TGTGCCAGCAGCCGAAGGACAGGGGGCCTGGCCACTGAAGCTTTCTTT. As protein: CASSRRTGGLATEAFF. The chain combines TRBV12-3 or TRBV12-4 with TRBJ1-1, with 11 bases lining up with TRBD1. The CDR3 is made up of 16 amino acids. The V and J ends lost 6 bases and 4 bases, in that order; junction bases with no gene match: 10.

The chain recombines TRBV7-9 with TRBJ2-3, with a weak D call TRBD2 (5 bases). V was clipped by 5 bases and J by 1 base, with 16 bases between them. The CDR3 has 16 amino acids. In germline, CDR1 is SEHNR, CDR2 FQNEAQ (reference sequence). CDR3 nucleotides: TGTGCCAGCAGCAGTCGCTCCGGGATCCGCACAGATACGCAGTATTTT. Translation: CASSSRSGIRTDTQYF.

This clonotype was counted a few times. An end of the junction does not agree with germline; a read error may underlie this. The gene calls are TRBV5-5 and TRBJ2-7; D could derive from TRBD1 or TRBD2 (5 bases each). Per the germline V gene, CDR1 is SGHKS and CDR2 is YYEKEE (reference sequence). The CDR3 covers 14 residues. The chain's CDR3 is CARSLEWGSYEQYF. CDR3 nucleotide sequence: TGTGCCAGAAGCTTGGAATGGGGGTCCTACGAGCAGTACTTC.

The chain carries TRBV7-6 and TRBJ2-3; TRBD2 aligns across 12 bases. V lost 8 bases and J lost 2; bases outside the gene matches: 8. CDR1 SGHVS and CDR2 FNYEAQ come from the germline V gene. The CDR3 is 16 amino acids. The CDR3 bases are TGTGCCAGCGCTTGGGCTAGCGGGGGGGTCACAGATACGCAGTATTTT. Encoded protein: CASAWASGGVTDTQYF.

In this sample, this clonotype turned up a few times. V gene TRBV29-1 combines with J gene TRBJ1-1, with a weak D call TRBD1 (6 bases). Germline V gene data show CDR1 as SQVTM and CDR2 as ANQGSEA. Between the trimmed V and J ends, which lost 3 bases and 11 bases, there was a span of 16 bases. This CDR3 contains 12 residues. CDR3 nucleotides: TGCAGCGTTGAGACGGGGGCAGGGCTGGCTTTCTTT. Translating gives CSVETGAGLAFF.

This sequence joins TRBV12-3 or TRBV12-4 and TRBJ2-5; D may be TRBD1 (5 bases). This CDR3 comprises 12 residues. V shed 6 bases and J shed 7 bases, with 12 bases lying between them. The CDR3 sequence: CASRTASGTQYF. Here the CDR3 DNA reads TGTGCCAGCAGGACAGCTTCGGGGACCCAGTACTTC.

This clonotype was detected only a few times. The chain joins TRBV11-3 to TRBJ2-1, with 16 bases fitting TRBD2. This CDR3 has 17 residues. Per the germline V gene, CDR1 is SGHNT and CDR2 is YENEEA. Trimming cost V 9 bases and J 7 bases; bases outside gene matches: 12. CDR3: CARTPGLAGGPGNEQFF. DNA for the CDR3: TGTGCCAGGACCCCGGGACTAGCGGGGGGGCCGGGAAATGAGCAGTTCTTC.

This clonotype showed up just a few times. The junction does not match germline at one end; this may be a read error. The rearrangement uses TRBV11-2 and TRBJ2-5, with TRBD2 matching over 8 bases. The germline V gene encodes CDR1 SGHAT and CDR2 FQNNGV. The CDR3 spans 18 residues. DNA for the CDR3: TGTGCCAGCAGCTTAGGGGTTAGCGGGGCGGTGTACCAGGAGACCCAGTACTTC. It translates to CASSLGVSGAVYQETQYF.

The chain carries TRBV9 and TRBJ2-1; D is undetermined. The CDR3 covers 16 residues. Germline CDR1 and CDR2: SGDLS and YYNGEE. Trimming removed 0 bases from V and 7 bases from J, with 17 bases in between. CDR3 sequence: CASSVATGEVWNEQFF. The CDR3 coding sequence is TGTGCCAGCAGCGTAGCTACTGGGGAAGTGTGGAATGAGCAGTTCTTC.

This sequence joins TRBV6-2 or TRBV6-3 and TRBJ2-7; D is unresolved. The ends were cut back, 6 bases at V and 6 bases at J, with 15 bases in the middle. Germline V gene data show CDR1 as MNHEY and CDR2 as SVGEGT. The CDR3 is 13 amino acids. CDR3: CASRLQQWTEQYV. Here the CDR3 DNA reads TGTGCCAGCAGGTTGCAGCAATGGACCGAGCAGTACGTC.

Here the CDR3 reads CASSTGGADTQYF. CDR3 DNA sequence: TGTGCCAGCAGTACAGGGGGCGCAGATACGCAGTATTTT. The chain uses TRBV27 and TRBJ2-3; 9 bases fit TRBD1. V dropped 5 bases and J dropped 4; count of bases not matched to a gene: 1. The CDR3 totals 13 residues. Germline CDR1 MNHEY, CDR2 SMNVEV (reference sequence).

This clonotype was found many times. The chain recombines TRBV12-3 or TRBV12-4 with TRBJ2-7; D is ambiguous. V was shortened by 5 bases and J by 3 bases, with 5 bases between the two germline ends. This CDR3 spans 11 amino acids. CDR3 in DNA: TGTGCCAGCAGTCGCAACTACGAGCAGTACTTC. Translating gives CASSRNYEQYF.

The chain is built from TRBV7-3 and TRBJ1-1; no reliable D call. Per the germline V gene, CDR1 is SGHTA and CDR2 is FQGTGA. This CDR3 has 13 residues. Trimming cost V 8 bases and J 2 bases, with 12 bases left between them. This CDR3 is CASAGRPNTEAFF. The CDR3 DNA follows: TGTGCCAGCGCGGGCAGACCTAACACTGAAGCTTTCTTT.

The sample holds a few counts of this clonotype. The J gene is TRBJ2-7, the V gene TRBV12-3 or TRBV12-4; D is uncertain. With 8 bases removed from V and 2 bases from J, the gap between germline ends came to 10 bases. There are 12 residues in the CDR3. CDR3 nucleotides: TGTGCCAGCCGAGGAAGAACCTACGAGCAGTACTTC. It codes for CASRGRTYEQYF.

The chain has TRBV7-2 and TRBJ1-6; D not resolved. Trimming cost V 5 bases and J 8 bases, with 22 bases left between them. Germline V gene data show CDR1 as SGHTA and CDR2 as FQGNSA. The CDR3 has 17 residues. The CDR3 here is CASSLPVNQALHSPLHF. The CDR3 bases are TGTGCCAGCAGCCTGCCCGTCAACCAGGCCCTACATTCACCCCTCCACTTT.

This sequence joins TRBV2 and TRBJ2-5, with TRBD2 matching 9 bases. In germline, CDR1 is SNHLY, CDR2 FYNNEI. Germline trimming cut 6 bases from V and 5 bases from J; bases unmatched to any gene: 10. This CDR3 spans 15 amino acids. This chain's CDR3 is CASSLAGEPGETQYF. CDR3 coding DNA: TGTGCCAGCAGCTTAGCGGGGGAGCCGGGGGAGACCCAGTACTTC.

This clonotype was observed a handful of times. J is TRBJ2-4 and V is TRBV20-1; no definite D call. The germline V and J ends were trimmed by 4 bases and 2 bases, with 15 bases remaining between them. Per the germline V gene, CDR1 is DFQATT and CDR2 is SNEGSKA (reference sequence). The CDR3 contains 15 residues. The CDR3 is CSAMVSGDSKNIQYF. CDR3 bases: TGCAGTGCTATGGTCTCAGGCGATTCCAAAAACATTCAGTACTTC.

This clonotype was recorded a few times. This chain uses TRBV4-3 with TRBJ1-2, with D uncertain. Germline assignment: CDR1 LGHNA and CDR2 YSLEER. The CDR3 sequence is 15 residues long. The V end lost 0 bases, the J end lost 8 bases, and 16 bases lay between the germline ends. Written as DNA, the CDR3 is TGCGCCAGCAGCCAAGATCTGGACGGGGTGTGGGGCTACACCTTC. Protein product: CASSQDLDGVWGYTF.

This clonotype was detected only a few times. The CDR3 loop is CASSQYRGRNTGELFF. Written as DNA, the CDR3 is TGCGCCAGCAGCCAATACAGGGGGCGAAACACCGGGGAGCTGTTTTTT. The chain carries TRBV4-1 and TRBJ2-2, with 9 bases aligning to TRBD1. The CDR3 has 16 residues. The trim removed 2 bases at V and 2 bases at J, leaving 3 bases unmatched. Germline CDR1 and CDR2: MGHRA and YSYEKL.

This clonotype was observed a handful of times. The CDR3 coding sequence is TGTGCCACTCTCATTGAGGGACTGGGGAACACTGAAGCTTTCTTT. Translation: CATLIEGLGNTEAFF. The chain uses TRBV12-3 or TRBV12-4 and TRBJ1-1; possible D gene TRBD1, 5 bases. The CDR3 totals 15 residues. The ends were cut back, 10 bases at V and 1 base at J, with 19 bases in the middle.

This clonotype was observed at least ten times. J is TRBJ2-3 and V is TRBV5-1; 8 nucleotides align to TRBD2. The CDR3 extends over 15 amino acids. Germline V CDR1 and CDR2: SGHRS, YFSETQ. V gave up 0 bases and J gave up 5 bases; unmatched junction bases: 5. The CDR3 region is CASSLGQRGKDTQYF. The CDR3 region has the DNA TGCGCCAGCAGCTTGGGGCAGCGGGGGAAAGATACGCAGTATTTT.

This clonotype was observed a few times. The CDR3 nucleotides are TGTGCCAGCAGCTTATTCGGTAGCGGGGCGGCCGGGGAGCTGTTTTTT. Translation gives CASSLFGSGAAGELFF. The gene calls are TRBV7-3 and TRBJ2-2, with TRBD2 identical over 8 bases. The CDR3 runs to 16 residues. The V and J ends lost 2 bases and 6 bases, in that order; junction bases with no gene match: 8. Germline CDR1 and CDR2: SGHTA and FQGTGA.

This clonotype occurred a few times. The CDR3 loop reads CASSLVAQGAGDTQYF. The DNA of the CDR3 is TGTGCCAGCAGCTTAGTGGCACAGGGGGCAGGAGATACGCAGTATTTT. The chain uses TRBV7-2 and TRBJ2-3; 9 bases are a match to TRBD1. CDR3 length: 16 amino acids. Germline assignment: CDR1 SGHTA and CDR2 FQGNSA. With V trimmed by 1 base and J by 5 bases, 7 bases remained unmatched.

This rearrangement joins TRBV6-5 to TRBJ1-5; D uncertain. Germline V gene sequence: CDR1 MNHEY, CDR2 SVGAGI. Trimming removed 4 bases at V and 4 bases at J, with 14 bases between. The CDR3 has 15 amino acids. CDR3 coding DNA: TGTGCCAGCAGTTTTGGGCCCCTAGGAAATCAGCCCCAGCATTTT. Translation gives CASSFGPLGNQPQHF.